What follows describes a single T cell receptor beta chain. Its target is not known. This sample is drawn from a study of STAT3 mutations in large granular lymphocyte leukemia. The method was immunoSEQ multiplex PCR; TCRdb's version includes in-frame clones alone and lacks a portion of them. The sample comprises about 12,000 clones, roughly 85% of which are singletons, and around 12% rests with the top ten. CDR1 and CDR2 from the germline V gene are MDHEN and SYDVKM. The CDR3 is 14 residues long. The V gene end was trimmed by 6 bases and the J gene end by 6 bases; junction bases not matched to a gene: 8. Study-wide results and limits: Every T-cell large granular lymphocyte leukemia patient had at least one immunodominant TCR beta clonotype.

The V call is TRBV28, the J call TRBJ2-5; 9 nucleotides align to TRBD1. The sample taken for sequencing was PBMCs. The clonotype originates from a human donor with T large granular lymphocyte leukemia. Some clones in this sample may be carry-over from other donors' samples. For the CDR3, the DNA is TGTGCCAGCAGCGTGGGCGGACAGGGGAAGACCCAGTACTTC. Its translation is CASSVGGQGKTQYF.